The source of this T cell receptor beta chain is a study of response to subunit inactivated influenza vaccine. Study-wide results and limits: Authors suggested each seasonal influenza vaccination recruits few new T cells.

This clonotype was counted many times. Its antigen remains unidentified. This CDR3 region has 15 residues. The trim removed 6 bases at V and 3 bases at J, leaving 8 bases unmatched. Germline CDR1 and CDR2: MNHNS and SASEGT. TCRdb re-called the RT-PCR reads through MiXCR, storing one row per CDR3 protein. The sample includes 710,000 or so distinct CDR3 sequences, about a sixth seen only once; the top ten take more than 9%. The starting material was PBMCs from blood, obtained roughly 12 days after vaccination. The sequence came from a man aged 50 or older who received an inactivated influenza vaccine. This chain joins TRBV6-1 and TRBJ2-7, with 10 bases that match TRBD2. The CDR3 here is CASRPSGRFGYEQYF. The CDR3 DNA is TGTGCCAGCAGGCCTAGCGGGAGATTTGGCTACGAGCAGTACTTC.